One T cell receptor beta chain is described in this entry. This CDR3 region has 14 residues. Germline V CDR1 and CDR2: WSHSY, SAAADI. J lost 2 bases, V lost 2 bases, and 2 bases had no gene match. This entry comes from a study of control samples from healthy donors and cancer patients. The data were produced by immunoSEQ multiplex PCR, yet TCRdb's version contains in-frame clones alone and is incomplete. The profile covers 160,000 or so clones, with 90% to 95% appearing a single time and around 13% taken by the ten largest. This clonotype originated in a man in his fifties or sixties with colorectal cancer. Input material: PBMCs. This chain links TRBV10-2 with TRBJ1-2, with TRBD1 matching over 7 bases. The CDR3 coding sequence is TGCGCCAGCAGTGAGCCGGGACAGAACTATGGCTACACCTTC. It yields the protein CASSEPGQNYGYTF.